This is a list of T cell receptor beta chains from one sample in a study of cytomegalovirus exposure and HLA in healthy donors. Sequencing used immunoSEQ multiplex PCR; TCRdb keeps in-frame clones, though not all of them. The sample has roughly 150,000 clones; around 9.7% are singletons. Sequencing was performed on PBMCs. The source is a man aged 50 to 59 in good health and CMV-seronegative. CDR3s include the opening cysteine and the closing phenylalanine or tryptophan.

V gene	J gene	CDR3 length	CDR3 protein
TRBV19	TRBJ1-4	16	CASSFPGGATNEKLFF
TRBV18	TRBJ1-2	15	CASSPPYETNYGYTF
TRBV29-1	TRBJ2-2	14	CSVLGGLNTGELFF
TRBV6-1	TRBJ1-1	15	CASRKVAGGVTEAFF
TRBV5-1	TRBJ1-5	15	CASSLGGTENQPQHF
TRBV5-6	TRBJ1-1	12	CASTGLDTEAFF
TRBV5-4	TRBJ1-1	15	CASSLGRYRGTEAFF
TRBV7-6	TRBJ2-7	13	CASSLAMGQAQYF
TRBV7-9	TRBJ2-4	16	CASSLGQGSVKNIQYF
TRBV6-6	TRBJ2-7	16	CASSLRTSGGFNEQYF
TRBV5-6	TRBJ2-7	14	CASSLTGTPYEQYF